This T cell receptor beta chain came from a study of blood T cell repertoires in COVID-19. Study at large: Researchers got acute and convalescent COVID-19 samples from the United States, Italy and Spain.

Authors' analysis steps: For nucleated cells, counts were estimated from reference gene primer amplification. Only in-frame clones appear in the TCRdb table, and some are missing; sequencing was by immunoSEQ multiplex PCR. The V and J calls and the clone size are those of that table, but D and trimming were determined from the DNA. Of roughly 39,000 clones in the sample, approximately 85% are singletons; the top ten hold 8% to 10%. This CDR3 has 15 amino acids. The germline V gene has CDR1 MNHEY and CDR2 SVGAGI. V was pared by 11 bases and J by 7 bases, with 16 bases of the junction left unmatched. The chain is built from TRBV6-5 and TRBJ2-1; TRBD2 matches at 8 bases. The clonotype originates from a human donor in a cohort sampled during active COVID-19. Input material: peripheral blood. CDR3 in amino acids: CAGSYGGARKNEQFF. The DNA of the CDR3 is TGTGCCGGATCTTACGGGGGGGCCCGTAAAAATGAGCAGTTCTTC.